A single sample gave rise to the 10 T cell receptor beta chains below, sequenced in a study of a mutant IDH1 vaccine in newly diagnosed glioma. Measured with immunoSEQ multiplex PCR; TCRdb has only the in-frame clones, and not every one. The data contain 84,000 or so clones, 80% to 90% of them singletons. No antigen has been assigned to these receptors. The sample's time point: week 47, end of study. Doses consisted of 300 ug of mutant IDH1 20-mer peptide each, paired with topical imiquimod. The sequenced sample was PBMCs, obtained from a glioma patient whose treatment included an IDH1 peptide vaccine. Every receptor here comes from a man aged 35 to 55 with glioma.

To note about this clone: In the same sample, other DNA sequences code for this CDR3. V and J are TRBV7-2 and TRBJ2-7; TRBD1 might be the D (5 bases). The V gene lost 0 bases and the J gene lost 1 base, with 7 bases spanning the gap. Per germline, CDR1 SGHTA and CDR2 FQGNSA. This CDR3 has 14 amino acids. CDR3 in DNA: TGTGCCAGCAGCTTAGCTAGGGGATCCTACGAGCAGTACTTC. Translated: CASSLARGSYEQYF.

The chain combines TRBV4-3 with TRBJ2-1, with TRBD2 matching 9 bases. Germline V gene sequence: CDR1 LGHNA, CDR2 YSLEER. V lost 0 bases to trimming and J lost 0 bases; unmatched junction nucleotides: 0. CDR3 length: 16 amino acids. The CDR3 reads CASSQDSGGSYNEQFF. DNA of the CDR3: TGCGCCAGCAGCCAAGATAGCGGGGGCTCCTACAATGAGCAGTTCTTC.

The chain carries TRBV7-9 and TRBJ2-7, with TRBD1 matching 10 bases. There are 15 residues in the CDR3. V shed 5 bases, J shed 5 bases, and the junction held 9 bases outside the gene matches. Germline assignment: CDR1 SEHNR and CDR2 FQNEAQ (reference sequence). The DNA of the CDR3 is TGTGCCAGCAGCAAACGAACCGGGACAGGGGACGAGCAGTACTTC. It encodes CASSKRTGTGDEQYF.

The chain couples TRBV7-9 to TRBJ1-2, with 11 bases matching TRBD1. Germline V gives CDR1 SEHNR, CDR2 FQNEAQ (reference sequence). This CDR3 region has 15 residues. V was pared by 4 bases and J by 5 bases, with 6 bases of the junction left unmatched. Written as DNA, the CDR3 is TGTGCCAGCAGCTCCGGACAGGGGGCGCGATATGGCTACACCTTC. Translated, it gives CASSSGQGARYGYTF.

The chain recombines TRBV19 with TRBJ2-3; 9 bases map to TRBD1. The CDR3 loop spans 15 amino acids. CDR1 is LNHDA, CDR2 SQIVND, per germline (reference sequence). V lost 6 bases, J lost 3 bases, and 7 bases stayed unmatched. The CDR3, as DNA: TGTGCCAGTAGGTTAACAGGGGGCCGGACAGATACGCAGTATTTT. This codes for CASRLTGGRTDTQYF.

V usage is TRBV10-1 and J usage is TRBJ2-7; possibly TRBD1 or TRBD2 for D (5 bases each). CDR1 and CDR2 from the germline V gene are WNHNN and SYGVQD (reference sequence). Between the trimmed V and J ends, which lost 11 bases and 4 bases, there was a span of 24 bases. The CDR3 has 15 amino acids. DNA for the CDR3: TGCGCCGGCCCCGGGTGGGGGTCCAGTGTTTACGAGCAGTACTTC. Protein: CAGPGWGSSVYEQYF.

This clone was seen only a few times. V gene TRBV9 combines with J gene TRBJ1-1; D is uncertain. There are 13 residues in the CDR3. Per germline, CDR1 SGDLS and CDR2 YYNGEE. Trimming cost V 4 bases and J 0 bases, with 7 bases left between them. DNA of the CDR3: TGTGCCAGCAGCCTAATGATGAACACTGAAGCTTTCTTT. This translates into CASSLMMNTEAFF.

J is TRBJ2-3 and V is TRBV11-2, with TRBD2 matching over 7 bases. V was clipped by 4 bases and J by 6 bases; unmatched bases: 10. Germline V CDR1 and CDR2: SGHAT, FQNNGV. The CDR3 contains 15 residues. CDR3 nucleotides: TGTGCCAGCAGCTCCGGGACTACAGCGGGCGATACGCAGTATTTT. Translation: CASSSGTTAGDTQYF.

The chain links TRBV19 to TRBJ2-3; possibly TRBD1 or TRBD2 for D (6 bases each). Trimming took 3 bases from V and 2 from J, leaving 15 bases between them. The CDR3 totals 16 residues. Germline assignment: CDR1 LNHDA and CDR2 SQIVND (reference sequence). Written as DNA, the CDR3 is TGTGCCAGTAGTATCCCCAGGGGAGGATTCACAGATACGCAGTATTTT. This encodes CASSIPRGGFTDTQYF.

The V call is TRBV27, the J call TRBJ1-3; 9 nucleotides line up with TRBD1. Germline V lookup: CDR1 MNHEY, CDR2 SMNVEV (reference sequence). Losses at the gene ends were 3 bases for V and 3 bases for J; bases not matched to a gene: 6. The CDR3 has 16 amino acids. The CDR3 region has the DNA TGTGCCAGCAGTTTCGCCGGGACAGGGCTTGGAAACACCATATATTTT. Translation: CASSFAGTGLGNTIYF.